In its sample, the clone carrying this T cell receptor (beta chain) was seen a few times. No antigen is known for it. The length of the CDR3 is 13 residues. Germline CDR1 and CDR2: LGHDT and YNNKEL (reference sequence). V was shortened by 4 bases and J by 8 bases, with 14 bases between the two germline ends. TCRdb recomputed calls from the reads with MiXCR, one row per CDR3 protein. The repertoire holds about 260,000 distinct CDR3 sequences, with 9.1% as singletons. This entry comes from a study of T cell repertoires in cytomegalovirus infection. Points from the study as a whole: Summed frequency of shared TCR beta families picked out CMV carriers who also had the relevant HLA.

Sequencing used PBMCs. This sequence was found in a human donor in good health (CMV status not recorded). Some clones in this sample may be carry-over from other donors' samples. The chain carries TRBV3-1 and TRBJ1-2, with D unclear. The CDR3 bases are TGTGCCAGCAGCCCTTCGCACGGACGGGGCTACACCTTC. Residues: CASSPSHGRGYTF.